This is a list of T cell receptor beta chains from one sample in a study of cytomegalovirus exposure and HLA in healthy donors. Using immunoSEQ multiplex PCR, the repertoire was profiled, and TCRdb retains in-frame clones only, with some absent. The repertoire holds approximately 100,000 clones, 80% to 90% seen once, with about 1.6% in the top ten. Specimen: PBMCs. Receptors were obtained from a man over 45 in good health and CMV-seronegative. Each CDR3 is given with its conserved first and last residue. Fields, in order: V gene, D gene, J gene, CDR3 protein. D genes are given only for firm matches.

TRBV28	-	TRBJ1-1	CASIPRPTTVEAFF
TRBV10-3	-	TRBJ1-4	CAISAAGADEKLFF
TRBV29-1	TRBD1	TRBJ2-6	CSVVGTGTGANVLTF
TRBV5-1	TRBD1	TRBJ1-1	CASRPQGITEAFF
TRBV6-5	TRBD1	TRBJ1-5	CASSRTGVGQPQHF
TRBV11-2	-	TRBJ2-1	CASSPLWRRNNEQFF
TRBV27	TRBD1	TRBJ1-2	CASSWETGANYGYTF
TRBV19	-	TRBJ1-4	CASSIKGGDEKLFF
TRBV29-1	TRBD2	TRBJ2-5	CSLRKIARGAETQYF
TRBV2	TRBD2	TRBJ2-3	CASSSFLAGTDTQYF
TRBV27	-	TRBJ1-6	CASSLWPFSPLHF
TRBV25-1	-	TRBJ1-4	CASSESDKRWEKLFF
TRBV2	TRBD2	TRBJ2-2	CASRGEGHGELFF
TRBV6-5	TRBD1	TRBJ1-1	CASSYSRAMTGREAFF
TRBV2	TRBD2	TRBJ2-2	CASSAPVAGGPGELFF
TRBV7-6	-	TRBJ1-1	CASESLGGTEAFF
TRBV28	TRBD1	TRBJ1-2	CASSPPGTVYGYTF
TRBV5-1	TRBD2	TRBJ2-3	CASKPGGGAYTQYF
TRBV7-2	-	TRBJ2-7	CASSAARGGEQYF
TRBV6-1	TRBD1	TRBJ1-3	CASSPLAQGANTIYF
TRBV5-1	-	TRBJ2-5	CASSTQGFQETQYF
TRBV7-2	TRBD1	TRBJ2-7	CASSRQGTFGEQYF
TRBV7-9	-	TRBJ1-2	CSSSPLPGYGYTF
TRBV6-1	-	TRBJ1-1	CASSGAGGAFF
TRBV19	-	TRBJ1-6	CASRSPTGTPLHF
TRBV6-6	-	TRBJ1-5	CASCDRGVSNQPQHF
TRBV10-3	-	TRBJ2-2	CAISVRDFSTGGELFF
TRBV5-4	-	-	CASSSPSYEQYF
TRBV5-1	-	TRBJ1-1	CASRKTGNSLGTEAFF
TRBV7-9	TRBD2	TRBJ2-1	CASSLAGTSEPNEQFF
TRBV2	TRBD1	TRBJ1-5	CASRDRLIPNQPQHF
TRBV28	TRBD1	TRBJ1-2	CASISFAGGQYAGYTF
TRBV4-1	-	TRBJ1-3	CASSHASGLASGNTIYF
TRBV25-1	-	TRBJ1-5	CASSESGQPQHF
TRBV5-1	TRBD1	TRBJ2-1	CASSLDDRGYNEQFF
TRBV5-1	TRBD2	TRBJ2-2	CASSSGTKTGELFF
TRBV10-3	TRBD1	TRBJ1-2	CAISDRGYYGYTF
TRBV19	-	TRBJ1-4	CASSIPGTNEKLFF
TRBV4-1	-	TRBJ2-2	CASSQWWDPRGNGELFF
TRBV5-1	-	TRBJ1-6	CASSLGVGQGYSPLHF
TRBV5-1	-	TRBJ1-2	CASSSDATNYGYTF